The 2 T cell receptor beta chains in this list originate from one sample, sequenced in a study of blood T cell repertoires in COVID-19. Here immunoSEQ multiplex PCR was the method, and the copy in TCRdb shows in-frame clones only, minus some. The sample includes about 68,000 clones, around 86% seen only once; the top ten take roughly 1.4%. Specimen: peripheral blood. These receptor sequences come from a woman in her fifties or sixties with acute or convalescent COVID-19.

V is TRBV6-6 and J is TRBJ2-1, with D possibly TRBD1 on 5 matching bases. Per the germline V gene, CDR1 is MNHNY and CDR2 is SVGAGI (reference sequence). V lost 7 bases and J 7 bases, leaving 17 bases between the germline ends. The CDR3 is 14 amino acids. CDR3 in amino acids: CASIPQGKKNEQFF. For the CDR3, the DNA is TGTGCCAGCATACCGCAGGGAAAGAAGAATGAGCAGTTCTTC.

The genes are TRBV19 and TRBJ1-5; D possibly corresponds to TRBD1 (6 bases). The CDR3 extends over 16 amino acids. Germline CDR1 and CDR2: LNHDA and SQIVND (reference sequence). Trimming took off 4 bases at V and 6 bases at J, with 19 bases between the two ends. CDR3 amino acids: CASSTMVRGAVQPQHF. In DNA form, the CDR3 reads TGTGCCAGTAGTACTATGGTGCGGGGGGCGGTTCAGCCCCAGCATTTT. The full variable domain, its missing parts supplied by reference TRBV19 and TRBJ1-5, is DGGITQSPKYLFRKEGQNVTLSCEQNLNHDAMYWYRQDPGQGLRLIYYSQIVNDFQKGDIAEGYSVSREKKESFPLTVTSAQKNPTAFYLCASSTMVRGAVQPQHFGDGTRLSIL.